These 26 T cell receptor beta chains originate from one sample sequenced in a study of cytomegalovirus exposure and HLA in healthy donors. This PCR relied on a set of 60 Vbeta primers and 13 Jbeta primers. Method: immunoSEQ multiplex PCR; TCRdb's copy keeps in-frame clones and lacks some. Of approximately 200,000 clones listed, over 75% were seen once; the top ten hold more than 1.5%. Sequenced sample: PBMCs. These TCRs come from a man aged 18 to 30 in good health and CMV-seronegative.

The chain employs TRBV19 and TRBJ2-3, with 10 bases identical to TRBD2. This CDR3 is 15 amino acids long. Trimming removed 6 bases from V and 0 bases from J; junction bases left unmatched: 3. CDR1 is LNHDA and CDR2 is SQIVND in the germline V gene (reference sequence). The CDR3 region is CASSRTSGSTDTQYF. CDR3 DNA sequence: TGTGCCAGTAGCCGGACTAGCGGTAGCACAGATACGCAGTATTTT.

This chain links TRBV28 with TRBJ2-5; 11 bases fit TRBD2. This CDR3 has 17 amino acids. J was trimmed by 0 bases and V by 4 bases; bases with no gene match: 7. Germline CDR1 reads MDHEN; CDR2 reads SYDVKM. CDR3 bases: TGTGCCAGCAGTTCCTTAGCGGGAGGGGGGAACCAAGAGACCCAGTACTTC. This gives the protein CASSSLAGGGNQETQYF.

The V gene is TRBV7-2, the J gene TRBJ1-1, with a weak D call TRBD1 (6 bases). The CDR3 covers 14 residues. CDR1 and CDR2 from the germline V gene are SGHTA and FQGNSA. V was cut by 5 bases and J by 4 bases, with 14 bases left in between. The CDR3 sequence is CASSPGTRATEAFF. The CDR3 nucleotides are TGTGCCAGCAGCCCCGGGACACGAGCCACTGAAGCTTTCTTT.

The chain recombines TRBV28 with TRBJ2-7; possible D gene TRBD1, 6 bases. Per the germline V gene, CDR1 is MDHEN and CDR2 is SYDVKM. The CDR3 has 15 residues. Trimming stripped 4 bases from V and 1 base from J, with 14 bases between. Written as DNA, the CDR3 is TGTGCCAGCAGTTCCTCCGGGACATTATCCTACGAGCAGTACTTC. This gives the protein CASSSSGTLSYEQYF.

This clone was seen a single time. This chain links TRBV7-3 with TRBJ2-1; 7 nucleotides agree with TRBD1. Trimming cost V 5 bases and J 2 bases; bases outside gene matches: 3. The CDR3 extends over 14 amino acids. Germline assignment: CDR1 SGHTA and CDR2 FQGTGA. As DNA, the CDR3 is TGTGCCAGCAGCCCCGGGACAGCCTACAATGAGCAGTTCTTC. It is translated as CASSPGTAYNEQFF.

The genes are TRBV19 and TRBJ1-4, with TRBD1 as a possible D gene (5 bases). V lost 5 bases and J lost 7, with 17 bases in between. The CDR3 is 15 amino acids. Germline V CDR1 and CDR2: LNHDA, SQIVND (reference sequence). CDR3 sequence (DNA): TGTGCCAGTAGTCCCTGGGAGGGGAGGGGTGAAAAACTGTTTTTT. Amino acids: CASSPWEGRGEKLFF.

The rearrangement joins TRBV7-8 to TRBJ2-3; 14 bases map to TRBD2. Trimming at V came to 2 bases and at J to 4 bases, leaving 8 bases not matched to a gene. Looked up from germline, CDR1 is SGHVS and CDR2 is FQNEAQ. The CDR3 totals 18 residues. The CDR3: CASSLPGTSGSGADTQYF. The CDR3 DNA reads TGTGCCAGCAGCTTACCGGGGACTAGCGGGAGTGGTGCAGATACGCAGTATTTT.

A single count supports this clone. This CDR3 reads CSVERASDEQFF. CDR3 DNA sequence: TGCAGCGTTGAAAGGGCTAGCGACGAGCAGTTCTTC. The chain has TRBV29-1 and TRBJ2-1; D is perhaps TRBD2 (6 bases). V was clipped by 2 bases and J by 10 bases, with 12 bases between them. The CDR3 extends over 12 amino acids. Germline CDR1 and CDR2: SQVTM and ANQGSEA.

The chain employs TRBV6-5 and TRBJ2-1; 11 bases fit TRBD1. The CDR3 runs 15 residues. CDR1 is MNHEY, CDR2 SVGAGI, per germline. J gave up 5 bases and V 2 bases, and 2 bases lay outside the gene matches. The CDR3 nucleotides are TGTGCCAGCAGTTACGAGGGACAGGGGGACAATGAGCAGTTCTTC. Its translation: CASSYEGQGDNEQFF.

J is TRBJ1-2 and V is TRBV7-3; D is ambiguous. Germline CDR1 SGHTA, CDR2 FQGTGA. Trimming stripped 8 bases from V and 7 bases from J, with 14 bases between. The CDR3 totals 12 residues. The CDR3 here is CASGSGEAGYTF. The CDR3 coding sequence is TGTGCCAGCGGATCGGGTGAGGCTGGCTACACCTTC.

The V and J genes are TRBV6-5 and TRBJ1-5; D unresolved. This CDR3 is built from 15 residues. The V gene lost 2 bases and the J gene lost 0 bases, with 8 bases spanning the gap. The V gene's germline CDR1 is MNHEY and CDR2 SVGAGI. The CDR3 is CASSYQEVSNQPQHF. CDR3 coding DNA: TGTGCCAGCAGTTACCAGGAGGTTAGCAATCAGCCCCAGCATTTT.

The chain joins TRBV7-9 to TRBJ2-7, with 9 bases matching TRBD1. The CDR3 runs to 12 residues. Germline lookup yields CDR1 SEHNR and CDR2 FQNEAQ (reference sequence). V lost 6 bases to trimming and J lost 6 bases; unmatched junction nucleotides: 3. The CDR3 coding sequence is TGTGCCAGCAGTACAGGGGGCGGCGAGCAGTACTTC. Protein product: CASSTGGGEQYF.

This clone was counted between two and nine times. The chain links TRBV5-1 to TRBJ1-2, with D perhaps matching TRBD1 (6 bases). Germline CDR1 and CDR2: SGHRS and YFSETQ. This CDR3 has 15 residues. The V end was cut by 0 bases, the J end by 8 bases, with 17 bases between. The CDR3 sequence: CASSLGTARSGGYTF. CDR3 DNA sequence: TGCGCCAGCAGCTTGGGGACAGCACGTTCAGGGGGCTACACCTTC. Together with reference TRBV5-1 and TRBJ1-2, the CDR3 gives the full variable domain: KAGVTQTPRYLIKTRGQQVTLSCSPISGHRSVSWYQQTPGQGLQFLFEYFSETQRNKGNFPGRFSGRQFSNSRSEMNVSTLELGDSALYLCASSLGTARSGGYTFGSGTRLTVV.

J is TRBJ1-2 and V is TRBV29-1, with D possibly TRBD1 on 5 matching bases. The CDR3 has 15 residues. With 6 bases removed from V and 3 bases from J, the gap between germline ends came to 20 bases. The V gene's germline CDR1 is SQVTM and CDR2 ANQGSEA. The CDR3 DNA is TGCAGCGTGACTTTGGGGTCAGGGAAGGACTATGGCTACACCTTC. Translated: CSVTLGSGKDYGYTF.

The chain carries TRBV6-5 and TRBJ2-7; a weak D match, TRBD2 (5 bases). V lost 6 bases and J 0 bases, leaving 12 bases between the germline ends. Germline V lookup: CDR1 MNHEY, CDR2 SVGAGI. The CDR3 length is 14 residues. The CDR3 DNA is TGTGCCAGCAGGCCGGGATCGGGCTCCTACGAGCAGTACTTC. This translates into CASRPGSGSYEQYF.

The J gene is TRBJ1-2, the V gene TRBV9; perhaps TRBD1 as D (5 bases). CDR3 length equals 14 residues. Germline CDR1 reads SGDLS; CDR2 reads YYNGEE. The germline V and J ends were trimmed by 2 bases and 2 bases, with 10 bases remaining between them. The CDR3: CASSVSTENYGYTF. CDR3 DNA sequence: TGTGCCAGCAGCGTTTCGACAGAGAACTATGGCTACACCTTC.

V is TRBV19 and J is TRBJ2-4, with a possible D match to TRBD1 (5 bases). Trimming took 3 bases from V and 0 from J, leaving 18 bases between them. The CDR3 covers 18 residues. Germline V gene sequence: CDR1 LNHDA, CDR2 SQIVND (reference sequence). The CDR3 DNA reads as TGTGCCAGTAGTATCCCCCCCCGACAGAGTTTAGCCAAAAACATTCAGTACTTC. It codes for CASSIPPRQSLAKNIQYF.

V is TRBV11-3 and J is TRBJ2-1; TRBD1 might be the D (5 bases). Looked up from germline, CDR1 is SGHNT and CDR2 is YENEEA. Trimming removed 2 bases from V and 8 bases from J, with 22 bases in between. The CDR3 length is 17 residues. The chain's CDR3 is CASSLQRASRVGDEQFF. DNA of the CDR3: TGTGCCAGCAGCTTACAACGCGCATCCAGGGTTGGAGATGAGCAGTTCTTC.

CDR3 amino acids: CASSLLAGIYNEQFF. The CDR3 DNA reads as TGTGCCAGCAGCTTACTAGCGGGGATTTACAATGAGCAGTTCTTC. The chain carries TRBV7-3 and TRBJ2-1; TRBD2 agrees at 9 bases. The CDR3 runs to 15 residues. Trimming at V came to 2 bases and at J to 4 bases, leaving 3 bases not matched to a gene. Germline assignment: CDR1 SGHTA and CDR2 FQGTGA.

The rearrangement links TRBV5-4 to TRBJ2-3; 9 positions match TRBD2. V lost 3 bases, J lost 4 bases, and 3 bases stayed unmatched. The CDR3 consists of 14 residues. The germline gives CDR1 SGHNT, CDR2 YYREEE (reference sequence). CDR3 amino acids: CASSSQREADTQYF. The DNA of the CDR3 is TGTGCCAGCAGCTCCCAGCGGGAGGCAGATACGCAGTATTTT.

The chain links TRBV18 to TRBJ1-2; 7 positions match TRBD1. The CDR3 covers 15 residues. CDR1 and CDR2 (germline): KGHSH, LQKENI. The ends lost 3 bases at V and 4 bases at J; junction bases unmatched: 8. In DNA form, the CDR3 reads TGTGCCAGCTCACCCGAAACAGGGGCGGGCTATGGCTACACCTTC. Translated: CASSPETGAGYGYTF.

This chain links TRBV30 with TRBJ2-5, with 8 bases fitting TRBD1. The germline V gene encodes CDR1 GTSNPN and CDR2 SVGIG (reference sequence). The junction had 11 bases not matched to a gene; V was cut back by 3 bases and J by 5 bases. The CDR3 runs to 15 residues. Here the CDR3 reads CAWRSKTGEAETQYF. The CDR3 DNA reads TGTGCCTGGAGATCCAAGACAGGGGAAGCGGAGACCCAGTACTTC.

The chain combines TRBV7-3 with TRBJ2-5; D gene uncertain. CDR3 size: 14 residues. Germline V gene data show CDR1 as SGHTA and CDR2 as FQGTGA. V was trimmed by 0 bases and J by 5 bases, leaving 10 bases between them. The chain's CDR3 is CASSLTRFGETQYF. DNA of the CDR3: TGTGCCAGCAGCTTAACACGCTTCGGGGAGACCCAGTACTTC.

For this clone: The germline gene is not matched at one end of the junction; a read error may be the cause. The gene calls are TRBV7-7 and TRBJ1-6, with unresolved D. This CDR3 is built from 12 residues. Germline V gene sequence: CDR1 SSHAT, CDR2 FNYEAQ (reference sequence). The CDR3 sequence: CASSLRRSPLHF. The CDR3 DNA reads TGTGCTAGCAGCCTGCGGCGGTCTCCCCTCCACTTT.

The chain uses TRBV19 and TRBJ2-7, with D perhaps matching TRBD1 (5 bases). V lost 9 bases and J lost 6, with 18 bases in between. This CDR3 region has 13 residues. Germline V gives CDR1 LNHDA, CDR2 SQIVND (reference sequence). Here the CDR3 DNA reads TGTGCCAGCGATGGAGCTCAGGGTCGCGAGCAGTACTTC. It translates to CASDGAQGREQYF.

The V and J genes are TRBV7-8 and TRBJ2-1; perhaps TRBD1 as D (5 bases). The CDR3 contains 15 residues. Germline-derived CDR1 and CDR2 are SGHVS and FQNEAQ. The ends were cut back, 5 bases at V and 0 bases at J, with 11 bases in the middle. DNA of the CDR3: TGTGCCAGCAGCCTCGACAGTAGCTCCTACAATGAGCAGTTCTTC. Protein product: CASSLDSSSYNEQFF.